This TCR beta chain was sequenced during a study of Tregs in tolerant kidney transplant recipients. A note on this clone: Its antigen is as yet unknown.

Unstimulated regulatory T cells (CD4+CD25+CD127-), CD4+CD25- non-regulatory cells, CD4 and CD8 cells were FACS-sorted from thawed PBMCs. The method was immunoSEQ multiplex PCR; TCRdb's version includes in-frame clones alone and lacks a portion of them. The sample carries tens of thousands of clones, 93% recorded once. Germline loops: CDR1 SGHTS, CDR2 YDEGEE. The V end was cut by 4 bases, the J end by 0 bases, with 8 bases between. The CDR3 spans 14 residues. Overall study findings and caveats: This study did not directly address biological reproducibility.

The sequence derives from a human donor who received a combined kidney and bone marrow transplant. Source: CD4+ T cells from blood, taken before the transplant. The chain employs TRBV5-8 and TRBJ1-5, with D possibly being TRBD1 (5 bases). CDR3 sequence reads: CASSRTRSNQPQHF. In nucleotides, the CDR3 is TGTGCCAGCAGCCGGACACGTAGCAATCAGCCCCAGCATTTT.